What follows is one T cell receptor (beta chain) and its context. The antigen is undetermined. The sample originates from a study of T cells expressing NK-cell markers. Study-wide context: Seven of the eight sequenced donors were HCMV-seropositive; one was seronegative.

The germline V gene encodes CDR1 LNHNV and CDR2 YYDKDF (reference sequence). The CDR3 has 17 amino acids. TCRdb reanalyzed the 5' RACE reads, giving one entry per CDR3 protein sequence and no DNA. This table lists 150,000 to 170,000 distinct CDR3 sequences. Study conclusions and caveats: What remained unclear was the HCMV specificity of expanded NKG2C+ T cell clones.

The sequence derives from a woman between 45 and 60 years old in good health. Sequencing input: blood T cells: a sorted CD56 or NKG2C T cell subset, CD4+ or CD8+ T cells, or bulk PBMC T cells (not recorded which). V gene TRBV15 combines with J gene TRBJ2-7; TCRdb names TRBD1, which stays unverified in the absence of DNA. CDR3 loop: CATSSTDRFSSSYEQYF.